This T cell receptor (beta chain) was recovered during a study of siplizumab effects on memory and regulatory T cells (dated by TCRdb to the late 2010s). Regarding the study in general: The effect of the anti-CD2 antibody siplizumab on alloreactive T-cell subsets was examined in allogeneic mixed lymphocyte reactions constructed from human PBMCs. The full study reports these points: Because sequences at frequencies below about 10^-5 were poorly captured, only a minor fraction of alloreactive clones could be mapped back to unstimulated subsets. Greater diversity appeared to be present in unstimulated naive T cells than in memory T cells, and a substantial contribution to the alloresponse seemed to be made by naive cells. A naive or memory phenotype could not be assigned to roughly 80-95% of proliferating CD4+ or CD8+ clones. Of the alloreactive CD4+ clones that could be mapped, the Treg-derived share averaged approximately 69% with siplizumab compared with 25% to 30% in control reactions. No functional confirmation was obtained for the suppressive function of proliferating Tregs from siplizumab cultures. The cumulative frequency of alloreactive sequences traceable to unstimulated CD4+ memory T cells was significantly reduced by siplizumab.

Sorted unstimulated T cells and proliferating T cells recovered from mixed lymphocyte reactions underwent TCRbeta CDR3 sequencing. Fresh whole blood from nine to eleven HLA-typed healthy donors was used to isolate PBMCs. Library method: the immunoSEQ multiplex PCR assay. The deep sequencing platform assayed around 95,000 TCR templates per sample. Genomic DNA extracted from sorted T cells was used for TCRbeta CDR3 sequencing. In the authors' own workflow: Clonal analysis of TCRbeta CDR3 data was done in the R programming language. Alloreactive CD4+ and CD8+ clones were defined by comparing unstimulated samples with post-reaction CFSE-low samples. Regulatory or non-regulatory origin was assigned to alloreactive CD4+ clones by matching of sequences to sorted unstimulated Treg and non-Treg repertoires. Not all clones reach the TCRdb copy of this immuneACCESS table, which keeps in-frame sequences only. Checked studies attribute under half of the gap to unresolved V genes and leave the rest unexplained. Clone size and the V and J calls come from that table; the DNA yielded D and trimming. The sample yields some 100,000 clones; about 90% were counted once. The ten largest clones take up roughly 2.7% of the sample.

From a lookup of the germline V gene (reference sequence), CDR1 and CDR2 are LNHDA and SQIVND. The CDR3 runs 15 residues from the cysteine to the phenylalanine. Only the CDR3 portion is preserved as DNA: 45 bases, with reading frame beginning at the first base. Relative to germline, V is 3 bases shorter and J is 8 bases shorter, with 17 bases between their ends. Of note for this clone: This clone's antigen is unknown. Within one base of it there is no much larger clone, and no base qualities were kept.

The origin of this receptor is a human donor in good health. Some clones in this sample may be carry-over from other donors' samples. Sequencing was done on a sample of CD4+ T cells sorted from blood. In this chain, TRBV19 is recombined with TRBJ2-1; the D gene is perhaps TRBD1, on 8 matching bases. The CDR3 reads CASSMARTGRDEQFF. The nucleotide sequence reads as follows: TGTGCCAGTAGTATGGCAAGGACAGGGAGGGATGAGCAGTTCTTC. Full variable domain (CDR3 extended with the reference TRBV19 and TRBJ2-1 proteins): DGGITQSPKYLFRKEGQNVTLSCEQNLNHDAMYWYRQDPGQGLRLIYYSQIVNDFQKGDIAEGYSVSREKKESFPLTVTSAQKNPTAFYLCASSMARTGRDEQFFGPGTRLTVL.